These 25 T cell receptor beta chains share one sample of origin, sequenced in a study of PD-1 blockade in classical Hodgkin lymphoma. This table comes from immunoSEQ multiplex PCR, and its TCRdb copy is limited to in-frame clones, with some not included. The sample holds 9,900 or so clones, 74% seen once. Each patient relapsed following autologous stem cell transplantation, and prior brentuximab vedotin exposure differed. Researchers used magnetic negative selection to pull out pure CD4+ T cells from thawed PBMCs. This sample comprised CD4+ T cells from blood, obtained at baseline. These receptors were taken from a human donor with classical Hodgkin lymphoma.

This clone turned up a few times. In DNA, the CDR3 is TGTGCCAGCAGCTTAGGGTACAGCGAGGATACGCAGTATTTT. Protein sequence: CASSLGYSEDTQYF. This chain connects TRBV7-6 to TRBJ2-3; D not certain. The V end lost 1 base, the J end lost 6 bases, and 11 bases lay between the germline ends. CDR3 length: 14 residues. Germline assignment: CDR1 SGHVS and CDR2 FNYEAQ.

This clone was observed a handful of times. The V gene is TRBV25-1, the J gene TRBJ2-3; D is perhaps TRBD2 (6 bases). The germline CDR1 and CDR2 sequences are MGHDK and SYGVNS. This CDR3 has 13 residues. Trimming shortened V by 8 bases and J by 5 bases, and 14 bases separated the two germline ends. The chain's CDR3 is CASGEVRLDTQYF. The CDR3 nucleotides read TGTGCCAGCGGGGAGGTTCGACTAGATACGCAGTATTTT.

The rearrangement joins TRBV5-1 to TRBJ1-1; D call uncertain. CDR1 and CDR2 (germline): SGHRS, YFSETQ. Between the trimmed V and J ends, which lost 0 bases and 5 bases, there was a span of 2 bases. The length of the CDR3 is 11 residues. CDR3 loop: CASSLGTEAFF. The CDR3 nucleotides are TGCGCCAGCAGCTTGGGGACTGAAGCTTTCTTT.

The V and J genes are TRBV5-4 and TRBJ1-1, with unresolved D. Germline CDR1 is SGHNT and CDR2 is YYREEE (reference sequence). CDR3 length: 14 residues. The ends were cut back, 4 bases at V and 0 bases at J, with 10 bases in the middle. The CDR3 is CASSNGRVNTEAFF. The CDR3 coding sequence is TGTGCCAGCAGCAACGGACGGGTGAACACTGAAGCTTTCTTT.

The V and J genes are TRBV6-5 and TRBJ2-6; no definite D call. Trimming took 8 bases from V and 0 from J, leaving 8 bases between them. The CDR3 has 14 amino acids. The germline V gene encodes CDR1 MNHEY and CDR2 SVGAGI. The CDR3 spells CASRRNSGANVLTF. The CDR3 DNA reads TGTGCCAGCCGACGGAACTCTGGGGCCAACGTCCTGACTTTC.

The chain recombines TRBV5-1 with TRBJ2-5, with D possibly TRBD2 on 6 matching bases. CDR3 length: 15 amino acids. With 0 bases removed from V and 3 bases from J, the gap between germline ends came to 12 bases. Germline V gene data show CDR1 as SGHRS and CDR2 as YFSETQ. The CDR3 loop is CASSLARDPKETQYF. In DNA form, the CDR3 reads TGCGCCAGCAGCTTGGCGCGGGATCCAAAAGAGACCCAGTACTTC.

The chain employs TRBV9 and TRBJ2-1; perhaps TRBD2 as D (5 bases). The CDR3 spans 11 residues. Germline V gives CDR1 SGDLS, CDR2 YYNGEE. V lost 0 bases to trimming and J lost 10 bases, with 5 bases between them. The CDR3 here is CASSVAGEQFF. The CDR3 bases are TGTGCCAGCAGCGTAGCGGGGGAGCAGTTCTTC.

This sequence joins TRBV18 and TRBJ2-7; D ambiguous. There are 12 residues in the CDR3. V lost 4 bases and J lost 6, with 10 bases in between. CDR1 KGHSH and CDR2 LQKENI come from the germline V gene. CDR3 sequence: CASSLVASEQYF. Here the CDR3 DNA reads TGTGCCAGCTCACTGGTAGCTTCCGAGCAGTACTTC.

This sequence joins TRBV30 and TRBJ1-6, with D possibly matching TRBD1 (6 bases). The CDR3 runs 15 residues. V was clipped by 6 bases and J by 0 bases, with 12 bases between them. From germline, CDR1 is GTSNPN and CDR2 SVGIG (reference sequence). CDR3 coding DNA: TGTGCCTGCTACAGGGCGTCCTCCTATAATTCACCCCTCCACTTT. Translation: CACYRASSYNSPLHF.

In its sample, this clone was seen once. The chain combines TRBV6-5 with TRBJ1-2; D might be TRBD1 (5 bases). The CDR3 runs 13 residues. Germline CDR1 and CDR2: MNHEY and SVGAGI. The V end lost 10 bases, the J end lost 4 bases, and 16 bases lay between the germline ends. Here the CDR3 reads CAMGTFSGYGYTF. CDR3 bases: TGTGCCATGGGGACCTTCTCTGGCTATGGCTACACCTTC.

The chain has TRBV2 and TRBJ1-5, with D uncertain. The germline gives CDR1 SNHLY, CDR2 FYNNEI. This CDR3 has 13 amino acids. Trimming stripped 4 bases from V and 5 bases from J, with 9 bases between. CDR3 nucleotide sequence: TGTGCCAGCAGTGGAAGGAGGGATCAGCCCCAGCATTTT. Translated: CASSGRRDQPQHF.

This sequence joins TRBV5-5 and TRBJ2-1, with 7 bases aligning to TRBD2. This CDR3 region has 15 residues. In germline, CDR1 is SGHKS, CDR2 YYEKEE (reference sequence). V was clipped by 2 bases and J by 6 bases; unmatched bases: 8. Written as DNA, the CDR3 is TGTGCCAGCAGCTTTCAGGCGGGAGAGCTCAATGAGCAGTTCTTC. Protein sequence: CASSFQAGELNEQFF.

This rearrangement joins TRBV12-2 to TRBJ2-5. TRBV12-2 is listed as a pseudogene. This CDR3 is built from 19 residues. The CDR3 reads CASPTPDRVEGGLQETQYF. In DNA, the CDR3 is TGTGCAAGTCCTACCCCAGACAGGGTTGAGGGAGGGCTCCAAGAGACCCAGTACTTC.

A few counts support this clone. The rearrangement joins TRBV21-1 to TRBJ2-1; the table's TRBD2 call for D was not verified on the DNA. TRBV21-1 is a pseudogene segment. This CDR3 has 15 residues. Here the CDR3 reads CASSNVAGPYNEQFF. CDR3 DNA sequence: TGTGCCAGCAGCAACGTAGCGGGCCCCTACAATGAGCAGTTCTTC.

J is TRBJ1-3 and V is TRBV30, with 7 bases aligning to TRBD1. There are 19 residues in the CDR3. The trim removed 2 bases at V and 6 bases at J, leaving 22 bases unmatched. Germline CDR1 GTSNPN, CDR2 SVGIG (reference sequence). The CDR3 coding sequence is TGTGCCTGGAGTCTCCGGGACAGAACTAACTGGAAAACACCAAACACCATATATTTT. Its protein product is CAWSLRDRTNWKTPNTIYF. Full variable domain (remainder filled in from reference TRBV30 and TRBJ1-3): SQTIHQWPATLVQPVGSPLSLECTVEGTSNPNLYWYRQAAGRGLQLLFYSVGIGQISSEVPQNLSASRPQDRQFILSSKKLLLSDSGFYLCAWSLRDRTNWKTPNTIYFGEGSWLTVV.

The J gene is TRBJ2-5, the V gene TRBV7-2; 7 bases map to TRBD1. The CDR3 contains 15 residues. Trimming removed 4 bases from V and 5 bases from J; junction bases left unmatched: 10. Germline V lookup: CDR1 SGHTA, CDR2 FQGNSA. The CDR3 region has the DNA TGTGCCAGCAGCTCTTCGGGACAGTTGGGGGAGACCCAGTACTTC. This translates into CASSSSGQLGETQYF.

The CDR3, as DNA: TGTGCCAGCAGCTTGGAAGGGGGGCCTTACAATGAGCAGTTCTTC. Translating it yields CASSLEGGPYNEQFF. The chain carries TRBV5-6 and TRBJ2-1; possibly TRBD1 or TRBD2 for D (6 bases each). V was trimmed by 0 bases and J by 4 bases, leaving 11 bases between them. The CDR3 consists of 15 residues. CDR1 and CDR2 from the germline V gene are SGHDT and YYEEEE.

J is TRBJ2-7 and V is TRBV11-2, with D unresolved. Trimming pared 5 bases from V and 5 bases from J, leaving 19 bases between. Germline V gene data show CDR1 as SGHAT and CDR2 as FQNNGV. The CDR3 covers 15 residues. The CDR3 DNA reads as TGTGCCAGCAGCCCACCGTCCCTATTTCTCCACGAGCAGTACTTC. Translating it yields CASSPPSLFLHEQYF.

This sequence joins TRBV9 and TRBJ2-7, with D possibly being TRBD1 (5 bases). V was pared by 0 bases and J by 3 bases, with 13 bases between. CDR3 length: 15 amino acids. CDR1 and CDR2 (germline): SGDLS, YYNGEE. CDR3 amino acids: CASSVDLGQNYEQYF. The CDR3 nucleotides are TGTGCCAGCAGCGTAGATCTGGGGCAAAACTACGAGCAGTACTTC.

The genes are TRBV14 and TRBJ2-5; 8 bases are a match to TRBD1. The junction had 3 bases not matched to a gene; V was cut back by 1 base and J by 2 bases. CDR3 length: 15 residues. The germline CDR1 and CDR2 sequences are SGHDN and FVKESK. The CDR3 region is CASSQGRTGQETQYF. The CDR3 nucleotides read TGTGCCAGCAGCCAAGGTCGGACAGGGCAAGAGACCCAGTACTTC.

The J gene is TRBJ1-4, the V gene TRBV5-4; 9 nucleotides align to TRBD1. The germline CDR1 and CDR2 sequences are SGHNT and YYREEE (reference sequence). The V and J ends lost 2 bases and 3 bases, in that order; junction bases with no gene match: 5. The CDR3 loop spans 16 amino acids. The CDR3 protein is CASSFGQGMANEKLFF. The DNA of the CDR3 is TGTGCCAGCAGCTTCGGACAGGGGATGGCTAATGAAAAACTGTTTTTT. Looking up the rest from reference TRBV5-4 and TRBJ1-4 gives the full variable domain: ETGVTQSPTHLIKTRGQQVTLRCSSQSGHNTVSWYQQALGQGPQFIFQYYREEENGRGNFPPRFSGLQFPNYSSELNVNALELDDSALYLCASSFGQGMANEKLFFGSGTQLSVL.

This sequence joins TRBV11-2 and TRBJ1-2, with 7 bases identical to TRBD1. The CDR3 has 14 amino acids. Germline lookup yields CDR1 SGHAT and CDR2 FQNNGV. The V segment lost 0 bases and the J segment 8 bases; nucleotides outside the gene matches: 6. CDR3 in DNA: TGTGCCAGCAGCTTAGAGCGAGCACAGGGGGGCTACACCTTC. This gives the protein CASSLERAQGGYTF.

The chain is built from TRBV6-1 and TRBJ1-1; no clear D gene. The CDR3 loop spans 12 amino acids. Trimming cost V 4 bases and J 2 bases, with 5 bases left between them. The germline V gene has CDR1 MNHNS and CDR2 SASEGT. This CDR3 reads CASSVGNTEAFF. The DNA for the CDR3 is TGTGCCAGCAGTGTCGGTAACACTGAAGCTTTCTTT.

Judged by abundance, this clone is medium-sized. The chain has TRBV14 and TRBJ1-1; unclear D gene. The CDR3 runs 14 residues. CDR1 is SGHDN and CDR2 is FVKESK in the germline V gene. V dropped 2 bases and J dropped 3 bases, with 10 bases sitting between them. The CDR3 region is CASSQSAGYTEAFF. The CDR3 region has the DNA TGTGCCAGCAGCCAATCGGCAGGTTACACTGAAGCTTTCTTT. The full variable domain, in which reference TRBV14 and TRBJ1-1 provide the parts outside the CDR3, is EAGVTQFPSHSVIEKGQTVTLRCDPISGHDNLYWYRRVMGKEIKFLLHFVKESKQDESGMPNNRFLAERTGGTYSTLKVQPAELEDSGVYFCASSQSAGYTEAFFGQGTRLTVV.

This clone showed up just a few times. This rearrangement joins TRBV7-9 to TRBJ2-7, with 11 bases identical to TRBD2. CDR3 size: 16 residues. CDR1 is SEHNR, CDR2 FQNEAQ, per germline (reference sequence). Trimming cost V 0 bases and J 3 bases; bases outside gene matches: 4. CDR3 in amino acids: CASSLASGTSGYEQYF. In nucleotides, the CDR3 is TGTGCCAGCAGCTTAGCCTCCGGGACTAGCGGCTACGAGCAGTACTTC.